What follows are 20 T cell receptor beta chains derived from one specimen sequenced in a study of blood T cell repertoires in COVID-19. Assay: immunoSEQ multiplex PCR; the TCRdb copy retains only in-frame clones and omits some. This table holds under 350,000 clones, 85% to 90% found once. Sequenced: peripheral blood. Source of these receptors: a middle-aged man with acute or convalescent COVID-19.

This clone was observed a few times. V gene TRBV6-5 combines with J gene TRBJ1-2, with TRBD1 matching over 10 bases. Trimming removed 7 bases from V and 7 bases from J; junction bases left unmatched: 9. Germline CDR1 MNHEY, CDR2 SVGAGI. The CDR3 contains 14 residues. This chain's CDR3 is CASTPDRGFSGYTF. Written as DNA, the CDR3 is TGTGCCAGCACCCCGGACAGGGGGTTTAGTGGCTACACCTTC.

This chain links TRBV15 with TRBJ1-2; no firm D call. The V and J ends lost 0 bases and 5 bases respectively, with 13 bases between them. CDR1 is LNHNV and CDR2 is YYDKDF in the germline V gene (reference sequence). The CDR3 has 15 amino acids. CDR3 sequence reads: CATSRDIEAVYGYTF. DNA for the CDR3: TGTGCCACCAGCAGAGATATCGAGGCAGTTTATGGCTACACCTTC.

The chain joins TRBV4-1 to TRBJ1-2; TRBD1 agrees at 9 bases. This CDR3 spans 14 amino acids. Germline trimming cut 2 bases from V and 10 bases from J; bases unmatched to any gene: 8. The V gene's germline CDR1 is MGHRA and CDR2 YSYEKL. CDR3 amino acids: CASSQSLGQGTYTF. CDR3 nucleotides: TGCGCCAGCAGCCAAAGCTTAGGACAGGGGACCTACACCTTC.

This clone was recorded a few times. The J gene is TRBJ2-7, the V gene TRBV11-1; 8 bases line up with TRBD1. This CDR3 region has 15 residues. J gave up 1 base and V 3 bases, and 5 bases lay outside the gene matches. Germline values: CDR1 SGHAT, CDR2 FQDESV (reference sequence). The CDR3 DNA reads TGTGCCAGCAGCTTGGGGACAGGTCATTCCTACGAGCAGTACTTC. Translating gives CASSLGTGHSYEQYF.

This chain links TRBV4-1 with TRBJ2-1; 10 bases agree with TRBD2. This CDR3 region has 15 residues. From germline, CDR1 is MGHRA and CDR2 YSYEKL. Trimming cost V 4 bases and J 7 bases; bases outside gene matches: 7. This CDR3 is CASSPWGSGGNEQFF. CDR3 nucleotide sequence: TGCGCCAGCAGCCCGTGGGGTAGCGGGGGGAATGAGCAGTTCTTC.

J is TRBJ1-5 and V is TRBV4-1, with D tentatively TRBD1 (6 bases). Germline V gives CDR1 MGHRA, CDR2 YSYEKL. The CDR3 runs 15 residues. V gave up 4 bases and J gave up 0 bases, with 10 bases separating them. The CDR3 loop is CASSPDRSSNQPQHF. In DNA form, the CDR3 reads TGCGCCAGCAGCCCCGACAGGAGTAGCAATCAGCCCCAGCATTTT.

The CDR3 here is CASSLALLAGAPYEQYF. The CDR3 nucleotides are TGTGCCAGCAGCTTAGCCCTACTAGCGGGGGCCCCCTACGAGCAGTACTTC. V is TRBV11-2 and J is TRBJ2-7, with 11 bases that match TRBD2. V shed 1 base, J shed 2 bases, and the junction held 7 bases outside the gene matches. Germline assignment: CDR1 SGHAT and CDR2 FQNNGV. CDR3 size: 17 residues.

This clone came up a few times. This chain links TRBV6-5 with TRBJ1-1; D is undetermined. The CDR3 is 11 amino acids. Trimming pared 4 bases from V and 5 bases from J, leaving 5 bases between. Germline V gene data show CDR1 as MNHEY and CDR2 as SVGAGI. The CDR3 DNA reads TGTGCCAGCAGTTCGACAACTGAAGCTTTCTTT. It translates to CASSSTTEAFF.

This rearrangement joins TRBV6-1 to TRBJ1-1, with D maybe TRBD1 (6 bases). This CDR3 spans 14 amino acids. V was pared by 2 bases and J by 6 bases, with 13 bases between. Germline V lookup: CDR1 MNHNS, CDR2 SASEGT. The CDR3, as DNA: TGTGCCAGCAGTGAATACGGGGGGCAGGCTGAAGCTTTCTTT. Protein product: CASSEYGGQAEAFF.

The chain joins TRBV5-1 to TRBJ1-4; 9 bases map to TRBD1. CDR1 SGHRS and CDR2 YFSETQ come from the germline V gene. The V and J ends lost 4 bases and 8 bases, in that order; junction bases with no gene match: 6. This CDR3 spans 14 amino acids. CDR3 residues: CASSPGQGGEKLFF. CDR3 nucleotide sequence: TGCGCCAGCAGCCCGGGACAGGGAGGGGAAAAACTGTTTTTT.

In its sample, this clone was seen once. This sequence joins TRBV27 and TRBJ1-5, with D uncertain. CDR1 and CDR2 from the germline V gene are MNHEY and SMNVEV (reference sequence). CDR3 length: 16 residues. V lost 2 bases and J 1 base, leaving 12 bases between the germline ends. CDR3 amino acids: CASSLNYGGSNQPQHF. The CDR3 DNA follows: TGTGCCAGCAGTTTAAATTATGGAGGAAGCAATCAGCCCCAGCATTTT.

This clone has just one count. The chain has TRBV12-5 and TRBJ2-2; the match to TRBD2 covers 10 bases. V dropped 3 bases and J dropped 0; count of bases not matched to a gene: 1. This CDR3 has 16 residues. CDR1 and CDR2 from the germline V gene are LGHNT and FRNRAP. This chain's CDR3 is CASGFSGGPNTGELFF. The CDR3 nucleotides are TGTGCTAGTGGTTTTAGCGGGGGGCCGAACACCGGGGAGCTGTTTTTT.

This chain uses TRBV6-7 with TRBJ2-3, with D unclear. TRBV6-7 is flagged as an ORF with uncertain function. V was clipped by 5 bases and J by 0 bases, with 9 bases between them. The CDR3 extends over 14 amino acids. The CDR3 sequence is CASSLPPSTDTQYF. In nucleotides, the CDR3 is TGTGCCAGCAGTCTACCTCCTAGCACAGATACGCAGTATTTT.

This clone turned up a few times. The chain has TRBV7-2 and TRBJ2-7; TRBD1 agrees at 9 bases. V lost 0 bases to trimming and J lost 5 bases; unmatched junction nucleotides: 11. Germline values: CDR1 SGHTA, CDR2 FQGNSA. The CDR3 is made up of 17 amino acids. CDR3 coding DNA: TGTGCCAGCAGCTTAGCGCTACCCGGGACAGGGATGAACGAGCAGTACTTC. Its translation is CASSLALPGTGMNEQYF.

V is TRBV2 and J is TRBJ2-5; maybe TRBD2 (5 bases). V lost 6 bases and J lost 3, with 5 bases in between. Germline V gives CDR1 SNHLY, CDR2 FYNNEI. The CDR3 length is 11 residues. CDR3 sequence (DNA): TGTGCCAGCAGGCGGGAAGAGACCCAGTACTTC. Translating it yields CASRREETQYF. Using reference TRBV2 and TRBJ2-5 for the parts outside the CDR3, the full variable domain is EPEVTQTPSHQVTQMGQEVILRCVPISNHLYFYWYRQILGQKVEFLVSFYNNEISEKSEIFDDQFSVERPDGSNFTLKIRSTKLEDSAMYFCASRREETQYFGPGTRLLVL.

This clone was picked up one time. The chain combines TRBV30 with TRBJ1-2; 8 bases map to TRBD1. The CDR3 totals 13 residues. V shed 7 bases and J 3 bases; nucleotides not matched to a gene: 7. Germline values: CDR1 GTSNPN, CDR2 SVGIG (reference sequence). CDR3 loop: CASPGTGYYGYTF. DNA of the CDR3: TGTGCCTCGCCCGGGACAGGCTACTATGGCTACACCTTC.

V usage is TRBV6-5 and J usage is TRBJ2-7; 14 bases agree with TRBD2. Germline assignment: CDR1 MNHEY and CDR2 SVGAGI. Losses at the gene ends were 4 bases for V and 3 bases for J; bases not matched to a gene: 5. CDR3 size: 16 residues. The CDR3 sequence is CASSSGTSGGYYEQYF. In DNA, the CDR3 is TGTGCCAGCAGTTCCGGGACTAGCGGGGGTTACTACGAGCAGTACTTC.

This rearrangement joins TRBV12-2 to TRBJ1-2; the D segment call TRBD1 is taken from the table without a DNA check. TRBV12-2 is deemed a pseudogene. The CDR3 runs 12 residues. The CDR3 DNA is TGTGCAAGTCGCTTAACAGGGGTCGGCTACACCTTC. Protein sequence: CASRLTGVGYTF.

The chain uses TRBV19 and TRBJ2-2, with 10 bases that match TRBD1. The CDR3 loop spans 15 amino acids. Germline assignment: CDR1 LNHDA and CDR2 SQIVND (reference sequence). V was clipped by 3 bases and J by 4 bases; unmatched bases: 2. The CDR3: CASSMRTGGTGELFF. CDR3 nucleotides: TGTGCCAGTAGTATGAGGACAGGGGGCACCGGGGAGCTGTTTTTT.

V is TRBV10-3 and J is TRBJ2-1, with a possible D match to TRBD1 (6 bases). Germline-derived CDR1 and CDR2 are ENHRY and SYGVKD. The CDR3 spans 15 residues. V lost 3 bases and J 0 bases, leaving 9 bases between the germline ends. The CDR3 DNA reads as TGTGCCATCAGTGATACAGGGAACTCCTACAATGAGCAGTTCTTC. Amino acids: CAISDTGNSYNEQFF.